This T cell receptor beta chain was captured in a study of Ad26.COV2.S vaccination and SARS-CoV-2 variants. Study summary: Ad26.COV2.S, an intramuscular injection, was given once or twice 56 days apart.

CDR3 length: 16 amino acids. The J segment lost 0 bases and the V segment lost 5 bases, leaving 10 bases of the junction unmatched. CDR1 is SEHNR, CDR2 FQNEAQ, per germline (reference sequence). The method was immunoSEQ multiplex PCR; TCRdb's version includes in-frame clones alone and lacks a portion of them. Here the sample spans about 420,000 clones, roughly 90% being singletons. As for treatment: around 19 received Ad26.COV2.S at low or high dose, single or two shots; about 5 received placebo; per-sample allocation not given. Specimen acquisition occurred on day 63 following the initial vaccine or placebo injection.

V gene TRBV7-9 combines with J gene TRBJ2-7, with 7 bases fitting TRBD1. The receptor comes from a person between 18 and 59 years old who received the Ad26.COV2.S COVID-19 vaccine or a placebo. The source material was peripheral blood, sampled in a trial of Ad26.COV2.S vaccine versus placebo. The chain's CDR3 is CASSHPGQSSSYEQYF. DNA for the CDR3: TGTGCCAGCAGCCACCCGGGACAGTCAAGCTCCTACGAGCAGTACTTC.